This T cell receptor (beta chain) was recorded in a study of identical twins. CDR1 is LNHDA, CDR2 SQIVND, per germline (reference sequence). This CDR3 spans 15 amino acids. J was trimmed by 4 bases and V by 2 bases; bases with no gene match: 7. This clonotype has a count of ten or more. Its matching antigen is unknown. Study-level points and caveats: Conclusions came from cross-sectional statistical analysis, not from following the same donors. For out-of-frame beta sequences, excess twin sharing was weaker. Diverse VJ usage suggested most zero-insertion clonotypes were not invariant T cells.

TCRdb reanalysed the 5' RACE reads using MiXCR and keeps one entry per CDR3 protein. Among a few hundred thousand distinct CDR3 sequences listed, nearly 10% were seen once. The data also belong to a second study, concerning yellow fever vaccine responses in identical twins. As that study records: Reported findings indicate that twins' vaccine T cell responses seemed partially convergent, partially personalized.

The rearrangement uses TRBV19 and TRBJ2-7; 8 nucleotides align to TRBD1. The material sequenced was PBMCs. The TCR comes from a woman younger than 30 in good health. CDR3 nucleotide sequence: TGTGCCAGTAGTATATTCGGACAGGGTAATTACGAGCAGTACTTC. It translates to CASSIFGQGNYEQYF.